This T cell receptor beta chain was profiled in a study of regulatory T cells in long-lasting Graves disease. This clonotype was seen repeatedly, ten times or more. CDR3 regions were amplified by Arm-PCR using iRepertoire HTBI primers to build TCR beta libraries. MiXCR, applied by TCRdb to the multiplex PCR reads, yields one record per CDR3 protein. The sample holds approximately 400,000 distinct CDR3 sequences; about 15% are singletons and the top ten take roughly 7.7%. The sample's time point: newly diagnosed GD, antithyroid drugs for less than 3 months. RNA isolated from PBMCs was used to make the TCR library. These data also formed part of another study, on T cells in Graves' hyperthyroidism and ophthalmopathy. From that report: First-round RT-PCR targeting the TCR CDR3 was performed with the HTBI primer set.

This specimen consisted of peripheral blood mononuclear cells (PBMCs), obtained at new diagnosis, from a patient treated with antithyroid drugs. This clonotype originated in a woman aged 40-49 years with Graves disease.

The CDR3 DNA follows: TGTGCCAGCAGCCCCCCGATCAGCTCTGGAAACACCATATATTTT. This codes for CASSPPISSGNTIYF. The V gene is TRBV11-2, the J gene TRBJ1-3; D gene ambiguous. Germline V CDR1 and CDR2: SGHAT, FQNNGV. The CDR3 has 15 amino acids. V lost 5 bases and J lost 0, with 11 bases in between.